This is a list of T cell receptor beta chains from one sample in a study of blood T cell repertoires in COVID-19. Repertoires were generated with immunoSEQ multiplex PCR, while TCRdb's copy carries only in-frame clones and drops some. The table records 190,000 or so clones, 87% of them present only once. The sequenced material came from peripheral blood. These TCRs come from a young woman who had recovered from COVID-19. Both conserved end residues are part of each CDR3. The listing skips clone size in some rows; elsewhere it reads once, few, many or a size class.

j_gene: TRBJ1-2
abundance: NA
v_gene: TRBV19
len: 12
CDR3aa: CASSLGLDGYTF

j_gene: TRBJ2-3
abundance: once
v_gene: TRBV7-2
len: 15
CDR3aa: CASSLTAGATDTQYF

j_gene: TRBJ2-3
abundance: once
v_gene: TRBV5-6
len: 14
CDR3aa: CASSDVGSTDTQYF

j_gene: TRBJ1-4
abundance: NA
v_gene: TRBV7-8
len: 14
CDR3aa: CASSLGQGNEKLFF

j_gene: TRBJ1-6
abundance: NA
v_gene: TRBV7-9
len: 13
CDR3aa: CAISEINNSPLHF

j_gene: TRBJ2-1
abundance: NA
v_gene: TRBV7-3
len: 16
CDR3aa: CASSLWLAGGSNEQFF

j_gene: TRBJ2-7
abundance: NA
v_gene: TRBV1
len: 16
CDR3aa: CTSSPGLAGWSNEQYF

j_gene: TRBJ1-1
abundance: NA
v_gene: TRBV7-2
len: 13
CDR3aa: CASSLPGLTEAFF

j_gene: TRBJ2-3
abundance: NA
v_gene: TRBV7-2
len: 15
CDR3aa: CASSLVIQPTDTQYF

j_gene: TRBJ2-2
abundance: NA
v_gene: TRBV5-1
len: 16
CDR3aa: CASSLLAGDTTGELFF

j_gene: TRBJ2-7
abundance: NA
v_gene: TRBV6-5
len: 15
CDR3aa: CASSYSRGDLLEQYF

j_gene: TRBJ2-7
abundance: NA
v_gene: TRBV13
len: 14
CDR3aa: CASSLAGGVYEQYF

j_gene: TRBJ1-1
abundance: NA
v_gene: TRBV5-6
len: 16
CDR3aa: CASSGSQGNLNTEAFF

j_gene: TRBJ2-7
abundance: NA
v_gene: TRBV24-1
len: 15
CDR3aa: CATSDSRTPWDEQYF

j_gene: TRBJ1-3
abundance: few
v_gene: TRBV5-4
len: 14
CDR3aa: CASSLDRAGNTIYF

j_gene: TRBJ1-2
abundance: NA
v_gene: TRBV7-9
len: 16
CDR3aa: CASSLVGSPGNYGYTF

j_gene: TRBJ1-2
abundance: NA
v_gene: TRBV2
len: 15
CDR3aa: CASSEASGATYGYTF

j_gene: TRBJ2-1
abundance: few
v_gene: TRBV10-3
len: 16
CDR3aa: CAISESRDSLRNEQFF

j_gene: TRBJ2-2
abundance: NA
v_gene: TRBV21-1
len: 15
CDR3aa: CASSKVGYEAGELFF

j_gene: TRBJ1-4
abundance: once
v_gene: TRBV7-8
len: 17
CDR3aa: CASSLDMRATTNEKLFF

j_gene: TRBJ2-7
abundance: few
v_gene: TRBV5-4
len: 16
CDR3aa: CASSPRTGVGGYEQYF

j_gene: TRBJ2-1
abundance: NA
v_gene: TRBV7-3
len: 16
CDR3aa: CASSKGASGSNNEQFF

j_gene: TRBJ1-1
abundance: NA
v_gene: TRBV18
len: 14
CDR3aa: CASSPGQMNTEAFF

j_gene: TRBJ1-5
abundance: NA
v_gene: TRBV15
len: 15
CDR3aa: CATSRGTGANQPQHF

j_gene: TRBJ1-2
abundance: NA
v_gene: TRBV29-1
len: 15
CDR3aa: CSVEVGGDKIYGYTF

j_gene: TRBJ2-7
abundance: NA
v_gene: TRBV9
len: 16
CDR3aa: CASSVGWGSGGYEQYF

j_gene: TRBJ2-3
abundance: few
v_gene: TRBV6-4
len: 14
CDR3aa: CASSERGGTDTQYF

j_gene: TRBJ2-1
abundance: NA
v_gene: TRBV5-4
len: 15
CDR3aa: CASSLAGRAYNEQFF

j_gene: TRBJ1-5
abundance: NA
v_gene: TRBV6-6
len: 15
CDR3aa: CASSYDAALGQPQHF